This T cell receptor (beta chain) was captured in a study of cytomegalovirus exposure and HLA in healthy donors. J lost 3 bases, V lost 1 base, and 3 bases had no gene match. From germline, CDR1 is LNHNV and CDR2 YYDKDF (reference sequence). The CDR3 runs to 14 residues. This clone was counted once. What it binds is not known. Primers included in the PCR were 60 Vbeta and 13 Jbeta primers. Only in-frame clones appear in the TCRdb table, and some are missing; sequencing was by immunoSEQ multiplex PCR. The sample shows some 190,000 clones, 75% to 85% of them seen only once. Study results and caveats: Later work associated roughly 15,000 TCR beta sequences with HLA alleles at 0.05 false discovery rate.

The chain has TRBV15 and TRBJ2-7; 7 bases map to TRBD1. The origin of this receptor is a man in his late teens or twenties in good health and CMV-seronegative. Input material: PBMCs. Here the CDR3 reads CATSRGPGGYEQYF. Here the CDR3 DNA reads TGTGCCACCAGCAGAGGACCAGGGGGCTACGAGCAGTACTTC.